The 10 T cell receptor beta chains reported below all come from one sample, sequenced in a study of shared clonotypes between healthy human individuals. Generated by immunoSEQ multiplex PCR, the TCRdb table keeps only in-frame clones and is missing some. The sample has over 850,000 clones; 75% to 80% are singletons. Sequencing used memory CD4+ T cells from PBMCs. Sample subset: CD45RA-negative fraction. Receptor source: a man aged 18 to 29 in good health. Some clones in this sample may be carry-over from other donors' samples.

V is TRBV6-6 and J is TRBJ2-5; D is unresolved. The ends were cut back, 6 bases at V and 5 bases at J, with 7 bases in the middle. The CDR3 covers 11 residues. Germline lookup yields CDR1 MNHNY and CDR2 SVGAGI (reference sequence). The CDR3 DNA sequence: TGTGCCAGCAGCACCCGTGAGACCCAGTACTTC. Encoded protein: CASSTRETQYF.

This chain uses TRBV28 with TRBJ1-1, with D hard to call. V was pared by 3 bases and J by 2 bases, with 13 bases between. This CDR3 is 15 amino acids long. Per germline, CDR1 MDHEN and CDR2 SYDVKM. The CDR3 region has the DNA TGTGCCAGCAGTTTTCTGGGGTTTATTAACACTGAAGCTTTCTTT. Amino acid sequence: CASSFLGFINTEAFF.

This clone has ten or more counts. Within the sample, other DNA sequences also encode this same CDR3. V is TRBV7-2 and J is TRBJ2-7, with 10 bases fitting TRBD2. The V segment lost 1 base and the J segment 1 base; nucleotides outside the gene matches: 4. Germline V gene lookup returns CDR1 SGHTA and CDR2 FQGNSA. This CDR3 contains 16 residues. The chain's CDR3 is CASSLGPAGGSYEQYF. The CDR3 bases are TGTGCCAGCAGCTTAGGGCCAGCGGGAGGGTCCTACGAGCAGTACTTC. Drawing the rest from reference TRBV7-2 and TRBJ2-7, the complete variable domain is GAGVSQSPSNKVTEKGKDVELRCDPISGHTALYWYRQSLGQGLEFLIYFQGNSAPDKSGLPSDRFSAERTGGSVSTLTIQRTQQEDSAVYLCASSLGPAGGSYEQYFGPGTRLTVT.

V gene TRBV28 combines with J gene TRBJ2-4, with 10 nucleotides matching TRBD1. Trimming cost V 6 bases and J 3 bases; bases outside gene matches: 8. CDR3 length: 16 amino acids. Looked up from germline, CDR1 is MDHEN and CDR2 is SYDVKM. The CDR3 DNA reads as TGTGCCAGCAGGACAGGGGGCGGTAGTTTCAAAAACATTCAGTACTTC. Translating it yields CASRTGGGSFKNIQYF.

CDR3 DNA: TGTGCCAGCAGCCGTGAGCGGGATTCCGGCCAGTACTTC. Amino acid sequence: CASSRERDSGQYF. V and J are TRBV7-2 and TRBJ2-5; 7 bases map to TRBD2. The germline gives CDR1 SGHTA, CDR2 FQGNSA. V was pared by 5 bases and J by 10 bases, with 10 bases of the junction left unmatched. This CDR3 has 13 residues.

In nucleotides, the CDR3 is TGTGCCAGCAGTGAAGCGCTTCTAGGCTCTGGGGCCAACGTCCTGACTTTC. Its protein product is CASSEALLGSGANVLTF. This chain joins TRBV2 and TRBJ2-6; no reliable D call. This CDR3 is 17 amino acids long. V was trimmed by 0 bases and J by 0 bases, leaving 9 bases between them. Germline V lookup: CDR1 SNHLY, CDR2 FYNNEI.

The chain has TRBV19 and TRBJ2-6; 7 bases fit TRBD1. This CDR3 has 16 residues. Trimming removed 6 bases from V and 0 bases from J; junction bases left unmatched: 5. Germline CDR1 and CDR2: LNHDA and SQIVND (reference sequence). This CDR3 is CASRTGPVSGANVLTF. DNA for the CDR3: TGTGCCAGTAGGACAGGGCCCGTCTCTGGGGCCAACGTCCTGACTTTC.

As DNA, the CDR3 is TGTGCCAGCAGGGGGGACACGGGTCAGCCCCAGCATTTT. Protein product: CASRGDTGQPQHF. The V gene is TRBV2, the J gene TRBJ1-5; D might be TRBD1 (6 bases). V was cut by 6 bases and J by 6 bases, with 12 bases left in between. The CDR3 is made up of 13 amino acids. CDR1 and CDR2 (germline): SNHLY, FYNNEI.

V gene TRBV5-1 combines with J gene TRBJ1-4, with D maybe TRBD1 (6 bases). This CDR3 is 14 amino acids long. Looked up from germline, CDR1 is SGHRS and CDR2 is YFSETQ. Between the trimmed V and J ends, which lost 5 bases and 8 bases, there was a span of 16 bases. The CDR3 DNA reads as TGCGCCAGCAGTCCCAGTAGGGGGGACGAAAAACTGTTTTTT. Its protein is CASSPSRGDEKLFF. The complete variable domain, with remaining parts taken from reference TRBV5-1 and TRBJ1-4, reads KAGVTQTPRYLIKTRGQQVTLSCSPISGHRSVSWYQQTPGQGLQFLFEYFSETQRNKGNFPGRFSGRQFSNSRSEMNVSTLELGDSALYLCASSPSRGDEKLFFGSGTQLSVL.

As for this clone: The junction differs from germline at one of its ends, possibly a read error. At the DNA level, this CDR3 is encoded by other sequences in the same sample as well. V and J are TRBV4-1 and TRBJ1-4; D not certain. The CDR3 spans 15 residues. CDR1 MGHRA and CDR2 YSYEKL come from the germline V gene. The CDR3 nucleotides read TGCGCCAGCAGCCAAGGCCAGTCAACCAATGAAAAACTGTTTTTT. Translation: CASSQGQSTNEKLFF.